One TCR beta chain is described in this entry. CDR3 length: 15 residues. CDR1 and CDR2 from the germline V gene are MGHRA and YSYEKL. V was clipped by 1 base and J by 6 bases, with 10 bases between them. These data are taken from a study of T cell changes during pregnancy in multiple sclerosis. Data came from immunoSEQ multiplex PCR; TCRdb stores just in-frame clones and leaves some out. The sample holds 40,000 or so clones; 75% to 95% are singletons and the top ten take 9% to 14%. This chain connects TRBV4-1 to TRBJ1-6; D gene uncertain. This specimen was CD8+ T cells from peripheral blood mononuclear cells, taken after pregnancy. The sequence was collected from a female donor with multiple sclerosis, enrolled in a pregnancy study. The CDR3 protein is CASSQAWQVNSPLHF. The CDR3 bases are TGCGCCAGCAGCCAAGCGTGGCAAGTTAATTCACCCCTCCACTTT.